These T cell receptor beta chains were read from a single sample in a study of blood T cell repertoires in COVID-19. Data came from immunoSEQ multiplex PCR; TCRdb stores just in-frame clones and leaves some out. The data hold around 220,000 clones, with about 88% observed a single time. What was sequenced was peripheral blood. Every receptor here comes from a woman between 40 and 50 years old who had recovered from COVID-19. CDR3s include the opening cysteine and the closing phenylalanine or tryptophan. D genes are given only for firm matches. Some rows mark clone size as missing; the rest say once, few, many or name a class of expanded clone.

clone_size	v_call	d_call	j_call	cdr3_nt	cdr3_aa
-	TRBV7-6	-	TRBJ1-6	TGTGCCAGCAGCTTATACCTCGGGGGGGGAGGATCTAATTCACCCCTCCACTTT	CASSLYLGGGGSNSPLHF
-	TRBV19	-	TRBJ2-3	TGTGCCAGTAGTACAACAGGTATTTCTGAACCCATGGCAGATACGCAGTATTTT	CASSTTGISEPMADTQYF
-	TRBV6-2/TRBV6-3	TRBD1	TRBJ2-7	TGTGCCAGCAGTTCTCCCGGGACAGGGGCCTACGAGCAGTACTTC	CASSSPGTGAYEQYF
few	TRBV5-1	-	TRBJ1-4	TGCGCCAGCAGCTTGAGGGTCCAGATTCTAGAGAGGGAGGAAAAACTGTTTTTT	CASSLRVQILEREEKLFF
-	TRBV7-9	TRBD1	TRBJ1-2	TGTGCCAGCAGCTTGGACAGGGAGGCTAACTATGGCTACACCTTC	CASSLDREANYGYTF
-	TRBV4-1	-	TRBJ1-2	TGCGCCAGCAGCCAAGATACAGGTTATGGCTACACCTTC	CASSQDTGYGYTF
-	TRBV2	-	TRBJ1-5	TGTGCCAGCAGGACAGGAAGAGGCAATCAGCCCCAGCATTTT	CASRTGRGNQPQHF
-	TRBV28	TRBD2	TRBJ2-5	TGTGCCAGCAGTTTTAGACTAGCGGGAGTTTCGGAGACCCAGTACTTC	CASSFRLAGVSETQYF
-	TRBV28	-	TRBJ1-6	TGTGCCAGCAGTACCTGGGGGGGGGTGGGGAATTCACCCCTCCACTTT	CASSTWGGVGNSPLHF
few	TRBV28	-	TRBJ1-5	TGTGCCAGCAGGTCGACGGGGGGAGGGCAGCCCCAGCATTTT	CASRSTGGGQPQHF
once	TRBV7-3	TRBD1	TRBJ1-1	TGTGCCAGCAGATCGGACAGGTACACTGAAGCTTTCTTT	CASRSDRYTEAFF
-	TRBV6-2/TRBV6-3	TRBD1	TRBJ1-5	TGTGCCAGCAGTCGCGGACAGGGATGGAATCAGCCCCAGCATTTT	CASSRGQGWNQPQHF
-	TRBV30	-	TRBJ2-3	TGTGCCTGGAGTGGGGGCTCAGATACGCAGTATTTT	CAWSGGSDTQYF
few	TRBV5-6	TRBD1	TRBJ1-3	TGTGCCAGCAGCTACCCGGGGACAGCTGGAAACACCATATATTTT	CASSYPGTAGNTIYF
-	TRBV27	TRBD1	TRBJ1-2	TGTGCCAGCAGCTCAATCGGGACAGGGCGCTATGGCTACACCTTC	CASSSIGTGRYGYTF
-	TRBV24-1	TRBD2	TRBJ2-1	TGTGCCACCAGTGAGGGGGGGACTAGCGGGATTCATGAGCAGTTCTTC	CATSEGGTSGIHEQFF
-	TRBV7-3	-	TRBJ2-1	TGTGCCAGCAGCTTAATCGGTGGTGGCTCCTACAATGAGCAGTTCTTC	CASSLIGGGSYNEQFF
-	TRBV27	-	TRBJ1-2	TGTGCCAGCAGTTTATCGGCGGGAGTTAACTATGGCTACACCTTC	CASSLSAGVNYGYTF
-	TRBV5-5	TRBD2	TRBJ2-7	TGTGCCAGCAGCCGATGGACTAGCGGTTCCTACGAGCAGTACTTC	CASSRWTSGSYEQYF
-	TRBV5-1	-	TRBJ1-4	TGCGCCAGCAGCTGGACGGGGACTAATGAAAAACTGTTTTTT	CASSWTGTNEKLFF
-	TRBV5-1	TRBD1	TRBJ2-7	TGCGCCAGCAGTCGACAGGGAGCCTCCTACGAGCAGTACTTC	CASSRQGASYEQYF
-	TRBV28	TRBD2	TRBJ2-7	TGTGCCAGCAGTTCGGGACTAGCGGGGGGCAGCGAGCAGTACTTC	CASSSGLAGGSEQYF
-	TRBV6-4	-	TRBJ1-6	TGTGCCAGCAGTGACGAACTGAATTCACCCCTCCACTTT	CASSDELNSPLHF
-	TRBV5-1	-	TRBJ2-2	TGCGCCAGCAGCCACTATTCCGGGACTGCCACCGGGGAGCTGTTTTTT	CASSHYSGTATGELFF
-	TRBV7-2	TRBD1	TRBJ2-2	TGTGCCAGCAGCTTGGACAGGGCTACCGGGGAGCTGTTTTTT	CASSLDRATGELFF
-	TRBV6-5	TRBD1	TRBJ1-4	TGTGCCAGCAGGACCCCCGGGACAGGGGGTGAAAAACTGTTTTTT	CASRTPGTGGEKLFF
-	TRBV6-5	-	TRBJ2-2	TGTGCCAGCAGTTACTACGGGACCGGGGAGCTGTTTTTT	CASSYYGTGELFF
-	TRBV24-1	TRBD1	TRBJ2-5	TGTGCCACCAGTGCAACAGGGGGATGGGGGTTGGAGGGAGAGACCCAGTACTTC	CATSATGGWGLEGETQYF
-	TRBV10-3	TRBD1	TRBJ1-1	TGTGCCATCAGGGGGACAGGGCTCACTGAAGCTTTCTTT	CAIRGTGLTEAFF
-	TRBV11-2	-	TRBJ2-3	TGTGCCAGCAGCCCCCCAGGCGTAGCGGGCACAGATACGCAGTATTTT	CASSPPGVAGTDTQYF
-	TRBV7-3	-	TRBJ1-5	TGTGCCAGCAGCTTGTTCGGGGTGGGGCAGCCCCAGCATTTT	CASSLFGVGQPQHF
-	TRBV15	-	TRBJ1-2	TGTGCCACCAGCTTACGGACAGCTAACTATGGCTACACCTTC	CATSLRTANYGYTF
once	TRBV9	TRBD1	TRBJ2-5	TGTGCCAGCAGCGTACGTGAGGGGGCCCCCCTTGAGACCCAGTACTTC	CASSVREGAPLETQYF
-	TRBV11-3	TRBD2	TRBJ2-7	TGTGCCAGCAGCCCGAGGTGGACTAGCGGGAGGCTTTACTCCTACGAGCAGTACTTC	CASSPRWTSGRLYSYEQYF
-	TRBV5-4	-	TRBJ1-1	TGTGCCAGCAGCTTCGAGCAACTCAAGAACACTGAAGCTTTCTTT	CASSFEQLKNTEAFF
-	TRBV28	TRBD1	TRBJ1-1	TGTGCCAGCAGGACGACAGGGGGCGCTGGAGCTTTCTTT	CASRTTGGAGAFF
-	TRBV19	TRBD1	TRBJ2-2	TGTGCCAGTAGTGTACAGGGGGCGGAAACCGGGGAGCTGTTTTTT	CASSVQGAETGELFF
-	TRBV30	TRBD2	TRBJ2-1	TGTGCCTGGAAGGTTAGCGGGAGGAAGGGGCAGTTCTTC	CAWKVSGRKGQFF
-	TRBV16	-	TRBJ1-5	TGTGCCAGCAGCCAAATGTGGGGCGGACAGCCCCAGCATTTT	CASSQMWGGQPQHF
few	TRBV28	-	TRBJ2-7	TGTGCCAGCAGGCAGGGGCCCAACTACGAGCAGTACTTC	CASRQGPNYEQYF
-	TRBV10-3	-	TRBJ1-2	TGTGCCATCAGTGAGGCGGGGGGCAGAGACTATGGCTACACCTTC	CAISEAGGRDYGYTF
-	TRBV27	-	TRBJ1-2	TGTGCCAGCAGTCCGCACCAGGGGAAGGGCTATGGCTACACCTTC	CASSPHQGKGYGYTF
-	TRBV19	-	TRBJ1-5	TGTGCCAGTAGCCCCCCAGGGTGGGGTATGGCCCAGCATTTT	CASSPPGWGMAQHF
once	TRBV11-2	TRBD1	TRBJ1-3	TGTGCCAGCAGCTTTCCAACAGGGGCTGGAAACACCATATATTTT	CASSFPTGAGNTIYF
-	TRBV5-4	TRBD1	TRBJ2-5	TGTGCCAGCAGCTCGGGACAGGTACAAGAGACCCAGTACTTC	CASSSGQVQETQYF
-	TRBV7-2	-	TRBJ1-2	TGTGCCAGCAGCCTTACATCTAACTATGGCTACACCTTC	CASSLTSNYGYTF
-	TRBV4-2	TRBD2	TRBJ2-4	TGTGCCAGCAGCCAAGATCTAGCGGGAGCCAAAAACATTCAGTACTTC	CASSQDLAGAKNIQYF
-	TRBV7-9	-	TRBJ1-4	TGTGCCAGCAGCGACCTAGGGGGAACAACTAATGAAAAACTGTTTTTT	CASSDLGGTTNEKLFF
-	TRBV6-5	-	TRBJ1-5	TGTGCCAGCAGTTACTCTAACAGAATCTTACAGCCCCAGCATTTT	CASSYSNRILQPQHF
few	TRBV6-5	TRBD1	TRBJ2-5	TGTGCCAGCAGACAGTTGACAGGGGGCGCGGAGACCCAGTACTTC	CASRQLTGGAETQYF
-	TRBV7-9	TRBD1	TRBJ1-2	TGTGCCAGCAGCTTAGCAGGGGGCGATAATTATGGCTACACCTTC	CASSLAGGDNYGYTF
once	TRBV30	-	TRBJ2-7	TGTGCCTGGAGTTCAGCGTACGAGCAGTACTTC	CAWSSAYEQYF
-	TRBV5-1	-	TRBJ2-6	TGCGCCAGCAGCTTTTGGGGGGGCGCTGGGGCCAACGTCCTGACTTTC	CASSFWGGAGANVLTF
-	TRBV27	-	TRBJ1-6	TGTGCCAGCAGTTCCTTCCTTGACATCACTCGAACCCTCCACTTT	CASSSFLDITRTLHF
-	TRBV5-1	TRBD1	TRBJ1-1	TGCGCCAGCAGCTTGACAGGGGGATTATCTGAAGCTTTCTTT	CASSLTGGLSEAFF